The T cell receptor beta chain under discussion was sequenced for a study of beta chain features in type 1 diabetes. Isolation of CD4+ naive, central memory, regulatory and stem cell-like memory cells was achieved by sorting via CD45RO/CCR7/CD25/CD127/CD95/CD27. Of the isolated RNA, all was reverse transcribed, and so the sequenced material was expressed TCRB transcripts. Repertoires were generated with immunoSEQ multiplex PCR, while TCRdb's copy carries only in-frame clones and drops some. The table has about 41,000 clones, approximately 61% seen once. Germline V CDR1 and CDR2: SGHTA, FQGNSA. The V and J ends lost 5 bases and 9 bases, in that order; junction bases with no gene match: 8. This CDR3 comprises 14 residues. Findings and caveats of the study: Shorter TCRB CDR3s, moderately but significantly so, were found in Type 1 diabetes patients in all four CD4+ subsets. Across patients, naive, central memory and Treg TCRB repertoires exhibited apparently greater similarity than was observed across healthy donors.

A word on this clone: Its specificity is unknown.

The chain employs TRBV7-2 and TRBJ1-5; 9 bases line up with TRBD1. Sequenced material: Tregs from blood. This sequence originates from a man younger than 40 with type 1 diabetes. Some clones in this sample may be carry-over from other donors' samples. The CDR3 DNA reads TGTGCCAGCAGCGCCGGGACAGGGCTTCCGCCCCAGCATTTT. Its translation is CASSAGTGLPPQHF. Using reference TRBV7-2 and TRBJ1-5 for the parts outside the CDR3, the full variable domain is GAGVSQSPSNKVTEKGKDVELRCDPISGHTALYWYRQSLGQGLEFLIYFQGNSAPDKSGLPSDRFSAERTGGSVSTLTIQRTQQEDSAVYLCASSAGTGLPPQHFGDGTRLSIL.